The 28 T cell receptor beta chains below come from one sample, sequenced in a study of cytomegalovirus exposure and HLA in healthy donors. PCR amplification relied on 60 Vbeta primers (plus 13 Jbeta primers). TCRdb's copy holds only in-frame clones and misses some; the assay was immunoSEQ multiplex PCR. The sample consists of roughly 90,000 clones, roughly 80% of them appearing once. The sequenced sample was PBMCs. These TCRs come from a woman aged 40 to 50 in good health and CMV-seropositive.

This chain links TRBV6-5 with TRBJ1-5, with D possibly TRBD1 on 6 matching bases. The V end was cut by 6 bases, the J end by 6 bases, with 18 bases between. Germline V gene sequence: CDR1 MNHEY, CDR2 SVGAGI. The CDR3 covers 15 residues. This CDR3 is CASSSRQVSGQPQHF. DNA for the CDR3: TGTGCCAGCAGCTCCAGACAGGTTTCGGGTCAGCCCCAGCATTTT.

The chain carries TRBV25-1 and TRBJ2-2, with a possible D match to TRBD2 (6 bases). The CDR3 spans 16 residues. V lost 8 bases and J 0 bases, leaving 16 bases between the germline ends. Germline assignment: CDR1 MGHDK and CDR2 SYGVNS. The CDR3: CASHGGMGANTGELFF. The CDR3 nucleotides read TGTGCCAGCCATGGGGGGATGGGCGCGAACACCGGGGAGCTGTTTTTT.

This clone is a singleton in its sample. The V and J genes are TRBV4-3 and TRBJ2-3; D may be TRBD2 (5 bases). This CDR3 region has 15 residues. CDR1 and CDR2 from the germline V gene are LGHNA and YSLEER. Trimming stripped 3 bases from V and 2 bases from J, with 12 bases between. The CDR3 DNA is TGCGCCAGCAGCCATGGGAGTCACGACACAGATACGCAGTATTTT. The encoded protein is CASSHGSHDTDTQYF.

The rearrangement joins TRBV11-3 to TRBJ2-3; D might be TRBD1 (6 bases). V dropped 5 bases and J dropped 5 bases, with 11 bases sitting between them. CDR1 SGHNT and CDR2 YENEEA come from the germline V gene. This CDR3 contains 13 residues. DNA for the CDR3: TGTGCCAGCAGCGTTAGAGGGGGAGATACGCAGTATTTT. Translating gives CASSVRGGDTQYF.

The chain has TRBV21-1 and TRBJ2-1; the DNA was not used to check the table's D call, TRBD1. TRBV21-1 is a listed pseudogene. The CDR3 totals 18 residues. CDR3 in amino acids: CASSKLDGTGQGNNEQFF. CDR3 nucleotide sequence: TGTGCCAGCAGCAAATTGGATGGTACCGGACAGGGCAACAATGAGCAGTTCTTC.

The table lists this clone with a count of one. The chain uses TRBV7-3 and TRBJ2-1; 9 positions agree with TRBD2. The CDR3 totals 18 residues. The germline V gene has CDR1 SGHTA and CDR2 FQGTGA. V dropped 1 base and J dropped 2; count of bases not matched to a gene: 9. DNA of the CDR3: TGTGCCAGCAGCTTAAGCTTGGGTCTAGCGGGACCCTACAATGAGCAGTTCTTC. It translates to CASSLSLGLAGPYNEQFF.

The chain recombines TRBV7-8 with TRBJ1-3, with 7 nucleotides matching TRBD1. Germline loops: CDR1 SGHVS, CDR2 FQNEAQ. The V segment lost 1 base and the J segment 2 bases; nucleotides outside the gene matches: 5. The CDR3 loop spans 16 amino acids. The CDR3 coding sequence is TGTGCCAGCAGCTTAGGGACAGGATCAACTGGAAACACCATATATTTT. It codes for CASSLGTGSTGNTIYF.

The chain uses TRBV6-6 and TRBJ2-7; 7 nucleotides align to TRBD2. After removal of 10 bases from V and 0 bases from J, the junction contained 6 bases not matched to a gene. The CDR3 contains 13 residues. From germline, CDR1 is MNHNY and CDR2 SVGAGI (reference sequence). The CDR3 is CATAGGSSYEQYF. DNA of the CDR3: TGTGCCACAGCGGGCGGGAGCTCCTACGAGCAGTACTTC.

The chain employs TRBV7-2 and TRBJ1-2; D gene uncertain. The CDR3 is 13 amino acids. Trimming cost V 0 bases and J 8 bases, with 10 bases left between them. Germline V CDR1 and CDR2: SGHTA, FQGNSA. The CDR3 DNA reads as TGTGCCAGCAGCTTAGCGATGGGAGTCGGCTACACCTTC. It codes for CASSLAMGVGYTF.

On this clone: A read error may account for a junction end that differs from germline. The V call is TRBV7-9, the J call TRBJ1-5; D is ambiguous. The V gene's germline CDR1 is SEHNR and CDR2 FQNEAQ (reference sequence). The CDR3 runs to 15 residues. Written as DNA, the CDR3 is TGTTCCAGCAGCGATATCCAGGATCGAAATCAGCCCCAGCATTTT. Amino acid sequence: CSSSDIQDRNQPQHF.

The chain employs TRBV6-5 and TRBJ1-1; no reliable D call. Germline-derived CDR1 and CDR2 are MNHEY and SVGAGI. The CDR3 covers 13 residues. Trimming cost V 2 bases and J 2 bases, with 6 bases left between them. The CDR3 reads CASSYNSNTEAFF. CDR3 nucleotide sequence: TGTGCCAGCAGTTACAACAGCAACACTGAAGCTTTCTTT.

The V and J genes are TRBV2 and TRBJ2-1; 8 bases are a match to TRBD2. The J segment lost 8 bases and the V segment lost 5 bases, leaving 5 bases of the junction unmatched. Germline V gene lookup returns CDR1 SNHLY and CDR2 FYNNEI. CDR3 size: 13 residues. The CDR3 here is CASSSGTSYEQFF. The CDR3 bases are TGTGCCAGCAGTTCCGGGACTAGTTATGAGCAGTTCTTC.

The chain uses TRBV5-1 and TRBJ2-5; 10 bases map to TRBD2. Germline V gene data show CDR1 as SGHRS and CDR2 as YFSETQ. This CDR3 has 17 amino acids. V shed 0 bases, J shed 2 bases, and the junction held 7 bases outside the gene matches. CDR3 DNA sequence: TGCGCCAGCAGCTTGGGGCTAGCGGGAGTAGGGCAAGAGACCCAGTACTTC. Translation: CASSLGLAGVGQETQYF.

This sequence joins TRBV2 and TRBJ2-7, with 9 bases lining up with TRBD2. The J segment lost 4 bases and the V segment lost 8 bases, leaving 15 bases of the junction unmatched. The CDR3 spans 16 residues. Germline loops: CDR1 SNHLY, CDR2 FYNNEI. In DNA, the CDR3 is TGTGCCAGCTCAGGGGGTAGCGGGAGCCTCGGGTACGAGCAGTACTTC. Protein product: CASSGGSGSLGYEQYF.

This clone was seen a single time. The chain carries TRBV4-1 and TRBJ1-3, with D possibly being TRBD1 (5 bases). CDR1 and CDR2 from the germline V gene are MGHRA and YSYEKL. This CDR3 is built from 15 residues. V dropped 1 base and J dropped 4 bases, with 11 bases sitting between them. The CDR3 sequence: CASSQGASGGNTIYF. For the CDR3, the DNA is TGCGCCAGCAGCCAAGGCGCCTCAGGGGGAAACACCATATATTTT.

The V and J genes are TRBV7-2 and TRBJ2-5; 12 nucleotides align to TRBD2. Per germline, CDR1 SGHTA and CDR2 FQGNSA. After removal of 5 bases from V and 5 bases from J, the junction contained 3 bases not matched to a gene. This CDR3 comprises 14 residues. The CDR3 coding sequence is TGTGCCAGCAGCCCGACTAGCGGGAGTGAGACCCAGTACTTC. Amino acids: CASSPTSGSETQYF.

The V call is TRBV27, the J call TRBJ2-5, with D perhaps matching TRBD2 (5 bases). This CDR3 has 17 amino acids. The V and J ends lost 0 bases and 4 bases respectively, with 18 bases between them. Germline V gives CDR1 MNHEY, CDR2 SMNVEV (reference sequence). The CDR3 sequence: CASSLSPFSVHPETQYF. The CDR3 DNA follows: TGTGCCAGCAGTTTATCGCCCTTTAGCGTGCATCCAGAGACCCAGTACTTC.

Only one count was recorded for this clone. The chain is built from TRBV28 and TRBJ2-7, with 12 positions matching TRBD2. V trimming: 6 bases; J trimming: 7 bases; junction bases outside the gene matches: 7. The CDR3 covers 14 residues. Germline V gene sequence: CDR1 MDHEN, CDR2 SYDVKM. The CDR3 sequence: CASRLAGGVGEQYF. CDR3 bases: TGTGCCAGCAGGCTAGCGGGAGGGGTTGGGGAGCAGTACTTC.

This clone has just a few counts. The gene calls are TRBV27 and TRBJ1-5; D gene unclear. This CDR3 has 14 amino acids. Germline CDR1 reads MNHEY; CDR2 reads SMNVEV (reference sequence). The V end lost 11 bases, the J end lost 0 bases, and 14 bases lay between the germline ends. CDR3 sequence reads: CASSGVYSNQPQHF. In DNA form, the CDR3 reads TGTGCCTCCTCGGGAGTCTATAGCAATCAGCCCCAGCATTTT.

V and J are TRBV7-2 and TRBJ2-7, with TRBD2 matching over 7 bases. Per germline, CDR1 SGHTA and CDR2 FQGNSA. With V trimmed by 1 base and J by 0 bases, 12 bases remained unmatched. The CDR3 totals 18 residues. The DNA of the CDR3 is TGTGCCAGCAGCTTAGTTGTGGGAGCGGGGCGGACCTCCTACGAGCAGTACTTC. Protein product: CASSLVVGAGRTSYEQYF.

This chain links TRBV7-2 with TRBJ1-5, with D possibly matching TRBD1 (6 bases). Trimming took 5 bases from V and 5 from J, leaving 16 bases between them. CDR1 and CDR2 from the germline V gene are SGHTA and FQGNSA. The CDR3 contains 15 residues. CDR3 sequence (DNA): TGTGCCAGCAGCCCAAATGCGGGGGCGCATCAGCCCCAGCATTTT. It codes for CASSPNAGAHQPQHF. Looking up the rest from reference TRBV7-2 and TRBJ1-5 gives the full variable domain: GAGVSQSPSNKVTEKGKDVELRCDPISGHTALYWYRQSLGQGLEFLIYFQGNSAPDKSGLPSDRFSAERTGGSVSTLTIQRTQQEDSAVYLCASSPNAGAHQPQHFGDGTRLSIL.

The sample holds one count of this clone. The V and J genes are TRBV30 and TRBJ2-5; a weak D match, TRBD2 (5 bases). The better agreement between TRBJ2-7 and the DNA end casts doubt on the J call. Germline CDR1 GTSNPN, CDR2 SVGIG (reference sequence). CDR3 length: 11 amino acids. CDR3 amino acids: CAWGELYEQYF. The CDR3, as DNA: TGTGCCTGGGGGGAGCTCTACGAGCAGTACTTC.

This chain links TRBV6-1 with TRBJ2-5, with 10 bases matching TRBD2. The end of the DNA fits TRBJ2-7 better, so the J call may be wrong. Germline V gene data show CDR1 as MNHNS and CDR2 as SASEGT. The CDR3 consists of 15 residues. The CDR3 coding sequence is TGTGCCAGCAGTGAACCCGGACTAGCGGATTACGAGCAGTACTTC. Protein: CASSEPGLADYEQYF.

CDR3 sequence (DNA): TGTGCCAGCAGCCGAATACAGGGTTTTGAAGCTTTCTTT. Protein sequence: CASSRIQGFEAFF. The chain recombines TRBV14 with TRBJ1-1; tentatively, D is TRBD1 (6 bases). The germline V gene has CDR1 SGHDN and CDR2 FVKESK. V was trimmed by 4 bases and J by 7 bases, leaving 13 bases between them. This CDR3 contains 13 residues.

The chain links TRBV7-9 to TRBJ2-7; tentative D call: TRBD2 (6 bases). The CDR3 contains 12 residues. V shed 4 bases and J shed 9 bases, with 13 bases lying between them. Germline values: CDR1 SEHNR, CDR2 FQNEAQ (reference sequence). The CDR3 loop is CASSSRDSRQYF. CDR3 nucleotide sequence: TGTGCCAGCAGCTCCCGGGACTCCAGGCAGTACTTC.

This chain connects TRBV28 to TRBJ2-5; 7 bases are shared with TRBD2. The V gene end was trimmed by 4 bases and the J gene end by 1 base; junction bases not matched to a gene: 6. CDR3 length equals 15 residues. Germline V gene sequence: CDR1 MDHEN, CDR2 SYDVKM. CDR3 sequence reads: CASSSSLAGQETQYF. DNA for the CDR3: TGTGCCAGCAGTTCAAGCTTAGCGGGCCAAGAGACCCAGTACTTC. Full variable domain (missing parts from reference TRBV28 and TRBJ2-5): DVKVTQSSRYLVKRTGEKVFLECVQDMDHENMFWYRQDPGLGLRLIYFSYDVKMKEKGDIPEGYSVSREKKERFSLILESASTNQTSMYLCASSSSLAGQETQYFGPGTRLLVL.

The V and J genes are TRBV5-6 and TRBJ2-5; D is perhaps TRBD2 (6 bases). The CDR3 is 15 amino acids. Looked up from germline, CDR1 is SGHDT and CDR2 is YYEEEE. Trimming shortened V by 7 bases and J by 2 bases, and 18 bases separated the two germline ends. Here the CDR3 DNA reads TGTGCCAGCGGGGTTGGCGCGGGAACACAAGAGACCCAGTACTTC. This gives the protein CASGVGAGTQETQYF.

This chain connects TRBV15 to TRBJ1-4; no clear D. CDR1 is LNHNV, CDR2 YYDKDF, per germline (reference sequence). The CDR3 is 15 residues long. Trimming pared 5 bases from V and 3 bases from J, leaving 13 bases between. CDR3: CATSDQSGANEKLFF. CDR3 sequence (DNA): TGTGCCACCAGCGACCAAAGTGGAGCTAATGAAAAACTGTTTTTT.